Included here is one T cell receptor (beta chain) sequence, with context. The data stem from a study of T cell responses to AZD1222 COVID-19 vaccine. V gave up 7 bases and J gave up 7 bases; unmatched junction bases: 18. CDR3 length equals 17 residues. This table comes from immunoSEQ multiplex PCR, and its TCRdb copy is limited to in-frame clones, with some not included. The table has 130,000 or so clones, around 90% seen once. The chain combines TRBV23-1 with TRBJ2-1, with TRBD1 matching over 8 bases. TRBV23-1 is labeled an ORF, and its function is uncertain. The TCR comes from an adult who received the MenACWY meningococcal vaccine as a control. Sequencing was performed on peripheral blood, taken 28 days after the second dose of the MenACWY control vaccine. The CDR3 DNA sequence: TGCGCCAGCACTAAAAAGCGCAGGGGGCAGTCGTATAATGAGCAGTTCTTC. Protein: CASTKKRRGQSYNEQFF.